This TCR beta chain was identified during a study of memory B cells and T cells in multiple sclerosis. Study-wide findings and caveats: Shared clonotype counts depended on differing compartment clone-set sizes and were normalized.

Comment on this clone: No antigen is known for it.

TCRdb keeps only in-frame clones here, not all; method: immunoSEQ multiplex PCR. Here the sample spans 40,000 to 50,000 clones, 82% being singletons. Germline loops: CDR1 SEHNR, CDR2 FQNEAQ (reference sequence). The CDR3 contains 13 residues. V lost 3 bases, J lost 4 bases, and 9 bases lay in between. After stimulus-free culture, autoproliferating CFSE-dim and non-proliferating CFSE-high T cells were sequenced separately. Roughly 4.8x10^7 CFSE-labeled PBMCs were cultured around 7 days unstimulated, then replicate wells were pooled. The PBMCs received 0.5 uM CFSE and serum-free culture with no added stimuli.

Specimen: PBMCs from blood kept in culture. The chain is built from TRBV7-9 and TRBJ1-1, with D possibly being TRBD1 (5 bases). The TCR sequence derives from a human donor with multiple sclerosis. CDR3 residues: CASSLGDSTEAFF. The CDR3 nucleotides are TGTGCCAGCAGCTTGGGGGACTCCACTGAAGCTTTCTTT.